The 22 T cell receptor beta chains reported below all come from one sample, sequenced in a study of control samples from healthy donors and cancer patients. The protocol was immunoSEQ multiplex PCR, while the TCRdb copy is restricted to in-frame clones and leaves out a portion. Of over 45,000 clones in the sample, roughly 92% were seen once. Sequencing was done on a sample of PBMCs. The receptor set was obtained from a man aged 30-40 years with colorectal cancer.

The V gene is TRBV7-2, the J gene TRBJ1-1; a weak D match, TRBD1 (6 bases). The CDR3 extends over 16 amino acids. Deletions cut 4 bases from V and 2 bases from J, with 17 bases between. The germline CDR1 and CDR2 sequences are SGHTA and FQGNSA. The CDR3 loop is CASSSAGTRRNTEAFF. CDR3 in DNA: TGTGCCAGCAGCTCCGCCGGGACAAGGAGAAACACTGAAGCTTTCTTT.

The V call is TRBV18, the J call TRBJ2-5; 10 positions match TRBD2. Trimming cost V 1 base and J 5 bases; bases outside gene matches: 4. Germline V gene data show CDR1 as KGHSH and CDR2 as LQKENI. The CDR3 runs to 15 residues. CDR3: CASSPRASGGETQYF. The CDR3 DNA is TGTGCCAGCTCACCACGGGCTAGCGGGGGCGAGACCCAGTACTTC.

CDR3 bases: TGCGCCAGCAGCGTCTACGTAGGGAATGAAAAACTGTTTTTT. Encoded protein: CASSVYVGNEKLFF. The chain links TRBV5-1 to TRBJ1-4; D is ambiguous. In germline, CDR1 is SGHRS, CDR2 YFSETQ. This CDR3 has 14 amino acids. Trimming removed 4 bases at V and 5 bases at J, with 12 bases between.

The V and J genes are TRBV2 and TRBJ1-1; the match to TRBD1 covers 10 bases. Trimming cost V 4 bases and J 4 bases; bases outside gene matches: 6. CDR3 length equals 15 residues. Germline loops: CDR1 SNHLY, CDR2 FYNNEI. CDR3 in amino acids: CASSGDRGLPTEAFF. In nucleotides, the CDR3 is TGTGCCAGCAGTGGGGACAGGGGTTTGCCCACTGAAGCTTTCTTT.

The V and J genes are TRBV12-5 and TRBJ1-5; D is uncertain. The CDR3 is 13 residues long. V lost 0 bases and J lost 5, with 5 bases in between. Germline assignment: CDR1 LGHNT and CDR2 FRNRAP. DNA of the CDR3: TGTGCTAGTGGTTTGGTAAGGGATCAGCCCCAGCATTTT. It translates to CASGLVRDQPQHF.

The chain joins TRBV27 to TRBJ2-5, with D tentatively TRBD1 (5 bases). V was trimmed by 1 base and J by 5 bases, leaving 23 bases between them. This CDR3 comprises 18 residues. Germline values: CDR1 MNHEY, CDR2 SMNVEV (reference sequence). The CDR3 reads CASSLFSPGHPTRETQYF. CDR3 DNA sequence: TGTGCCAGCAGTTTATTTTCCCCCGGACACCCCACTCGGGAGACCCAGTACTTC.

The table lists this clone with a count of one. J is TRBJ1-3 and V is TRBV6-4, with no clear D. Trimming removed 8 bases at V and 4 bases at J, with 15 bases between. This CDR3 comprises 14 residues. CDR1 and CDR2 (germline): MRHNA, SNTAGT. CDR3 DNA sequence: TGTGCCAGCGGACCGAGCTGCCGCGGAAACACCATATATTTT. Translating it yields CASGPSCRGNTIYF.

The chain links TRBV18 to TRBJ2-1; D could derive from TRBD1 or TRBD2 (6 bases each). The CDR3 covers 15 residues. Germline V gene lookup returns CDR1 KGHSH and CDR2 LQKENI. Trimming shortened V by 5 bases and J by 0 bases, and 11 bases separated the two germline ends. DNA for the CDR3: TGTGCCAGCTCAATAAAGGGGGGCTCCTACAATGAGCAGTTCTTC. It translates to CASSIKGGSYNEQFF.

The chain is built from TRBV5-1 and TRBJ2-2; the D is unclear. Trimming removed 4 bases from V and 8 bases from J, with 18 bases in between. CDR1 SGHRS and CDR2 YFSETQ come from the germline V gene. The CDR3 runs 15 residues. The CDR3 DNA reads TGCGCCAGCAGCGAAGGACCCCACTCTCAAGGGGAGCTGTTTTTT. As protein: CASSEGPHSQGELFF.

The genes are TRBV6-5 and TRBJ1-3; no clear D. Germline V CDR1 and CDR2: MNHEY, SVGAGI. V shed 5 bases and J shed 1 base, with 12 bases lying between them. The CDR3 contains 15 residues. In nucleotides, the CDR3 is TGTGCCAGCAGTCTCCTCGGGAGGTCTGGAAACACCATATATTTT. This encodes CASSLLGRSGNTIYF.

V is TRBV7-8 and J is TRBJ1-2; 10 bases are a match to TRBD1. Trimming cost V 2 bases and J 3 bases; bases outside gene matches: 3. Germline CDR1 and CDR2: SGHVS and FQNEAQ. The CDR3 length is 15 residues. In DNA form, the CDR3 reads TGTGCCAGCAGCTTACCTGGACAGGGGGACTATGGCTACACCTTC. Translated: CASSLPGQGDYGYTF.

This sequence joins TRBV19 and TRBJ1-5; 7 nucleotides match TRBD1. V was pared by 2 bases and J by 7 bases, with 8 bases of the junction left unmatched. The CDR3 runs 15 residues. Germline loops: CDR1 LNHDA, CDR2 SQIVND (reference sequence). This CDR3 reads CASSILRGGYQPQHF. DNA for the CDR3: TGTGCCAGTAGTATACTCAGGGGGGGCTACCAGCCCCAGCATTTT.

This chain joins TRBV4-3 and TRBJ2-7; D is possibly TRBD1 (6 bases). V was pared by 0 bases and J by 3 bases, with 12 bases between. CDR1 is LGHNA and CDR2 is YSLEER in the germline V gene. This CDR3 contains 15 residues. Written as DNA, the CDR3 is TGCGCCAGCAGCCAAGACCGGGACACGTTCTACGAGCAGTACTTC. This sequence encodes CASSQDRDTFYEQYF.

The chain uses TRBV21-1 and TRBJ2-7; the table's D gene call, TRBD2, was not cross checked with the DNA. TRBV21-1 is a recognized pseudogene. The CDR3 has 11 amino acids. The CDR3, as DNA: TGTGCCAGCATCATTCGGTACGAGCAGTACGTC. As protein: CASIIRYEQYV.

This rearrangement joins TRBV6-5 to TRBJ2-1; D could derive from TRBD1 or TRBD2 (5 bases each). The CDR3 runs 14 residues. V gave up 5 bases and J gave up 6 bases, with 14 bases separating them. Germline CDR1 reads MNHEY; CDR2 reads SVGAGI. DNA for the CDR3: TGTGCCAGCAGTCAATCCGGGACCCTCAATGAGCAGTTCTTC. Translated, it gives CASSQSGTLNEQFF.

The chain carries TRBV5-6 and TRBJ1-1; maybe TRBD1 (5 bases). This CDR3 is built from 13 residues. Trimming removed 3 bases from V and 1 base from J, with 7 bases in between. Germline V gene sequence: CDR1 SGHDT, CDR2 YYEEEE. The CDR3: CASSWDGNTEAFF. As DNA, the CDR3 is TGTGCCAGCAGCTGGGACGGGAACACTGAAGCTTTCTTT.

V gene TRBV9 combines with J gene TRBJ2-3; D is uncertain. The ends were cut back, 1 base at V and 2 bases at J, with 8 bases in the middle. This CDR3 has 14 residues. Germline V gives CDR1 SGDLS, CDR2 YYNGEE. The CDR3 DNA is TGTGCCAGCAGCGTACGGTCTTCCACAGATACGCAGTATTTT. Translated: CASSVRSSTDTQYF. Variable domain in full (rest from reference TRBV9 and TRBJ2-3): DSGVTQTPKHLITATGQRVTLRCSPRSGDLSVYWYQQSLDQGLQFLIQYYNGEERAKGNILERFSAQQFPDLHSELNLSSLELGDSALYFCASSVRSSTDTQYFGPGTRLTVL.

The V and J genes are TRBV30 and TRBJ2-7; 7 nucleotides align to TRBD1. CDR3 length equals 14 residues. CDR1 and CDR2 (germline): GTSNPN, SVGIG (reference sequence). V lost 4 bases to trimming and J lost 0 bases; unmatched junction nucleotides: 6. This CDR3 is CAWKGDSTSYEQYV. Written as DNA, the CDR3 is TGTGCCTGGAAAGGGGACAGCACCTCCTACGAGCAGTACGTC.

The chain combines TRBV5-4 with TRBJ1-1, with TRBD1 matching over 8 bases. The CDR3 covers 14 residues. The germline V gene encodes CDR1 SGHNT and CDR2 YYREEE (reference sequence). V lost 2 bases, J lost 7 bases, and 7 bases stayed unmatched. CDR3 sequence: CASSLERDRNEAFF. The CDR3 nucleotides read TGTGCCAGCAGCTTAGAACGGGACAGGAATGAAGCTTTCTTT.

This rearrangement joins TRBV24-1 to TRBJ1-5; 9 bases agree with TRBD1. Losses at the gene ends were 4 bases for V and 0 bases for J; bases not matched to a gene: 12. The CDR3 runs to 19 residues. Germline V CDR1 and CDR2: KGHDR, SFDVKD. The CDR3 DNA sequence: TGTGCCACCAGTGAGGGGGACAGGGACATATCCTATAGCAATCAGCCCCAGCATTTT. Translating gives CATSEGDRDISYSNQPQHF.

The rearrangement uses TRBV9 and TRBJ2-7; TRBD2 is a possible D gene (6 bases). V dropped 3 bases and J dropped 4 bases, with 29 bases sitting between them. CDR3 size: 19 residues. Germline V lookup: CDR1 SGDLS, CDR2 YYNGEE. The CDR3 DNA follows: TGTGCCAGCAGCGAGAAATCCTCAGGAGGGAGAATGAGGTGGTACGAGCAGTACGTC. The encoded protein is CASSEKSSGGRMRWYEQYV.

The chain recombines TRBV29-1 with TRBJ2-5, with 7 nucleotides matching TRBD2. The germline V gene has CDR1 SQVTM and CDR2 ANQGSEA. Trimming removed 6 bases from V and 5 bases from J; junction bases left unmatched: 12. This CDR3 contains 14 residues. The CDR3: CSVDTSGARETQYF. The CDR3 nucleotides are TGCAGCGTGGACACGAGCGGGGCTCGGGAGACCCAGTACTTC.